This TCR beta chain was retrieved from a study of control samples from healthy donors and cancer patients. With 0 bases removed from V and 3 bases from J, the gap between germline ends came to 12 bases. CDR1 and CDR2 (germline): MNHEY, SMNVEV (reference sequence). CDR3 length: 17 residues. Method: immunoSEQ multiplex PCR; TCRdb's copy keeps in-frame clones and lacks some. The repertoire holds about 34,000 clones, with about 88% as singletons. This chain links TRBV27 with TRBJ1-6; the D gene is possibly TRBD1 (6 bases). The clonotype was recovered from a woman aged 35 to 49 with lung cancer. Sequenced input: PBMCs. CDR3 in amino acids: CASSLSGGRDYNSPLHF. The DNA for the CDR3 is TGTGCCAGCAGTTTATCGGGGGGGCGCGACTATAATTCACCCCTCCACTTT.